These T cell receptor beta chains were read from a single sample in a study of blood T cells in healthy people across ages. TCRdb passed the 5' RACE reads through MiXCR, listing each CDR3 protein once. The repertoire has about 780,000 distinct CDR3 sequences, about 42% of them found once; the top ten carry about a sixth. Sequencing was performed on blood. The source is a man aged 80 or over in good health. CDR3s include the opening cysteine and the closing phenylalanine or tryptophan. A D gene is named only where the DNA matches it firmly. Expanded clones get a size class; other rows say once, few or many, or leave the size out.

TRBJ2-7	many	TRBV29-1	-	CSVEEGDEQYF	TGCAGCGTTGAGGAGGGTGACGAGCAGTACTTC
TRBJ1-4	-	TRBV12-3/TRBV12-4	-	CASSSAPLTNEKLFF	TGTGCCAGCAGTTCCGCCCCGTTGACTAATGAAAAACTGTTTTTT
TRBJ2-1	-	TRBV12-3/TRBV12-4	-	CASSLLGHKNHEQFF	TGTGCCAGCAGTTTATTGGGCCATAAGAACCATGAGCAGTTCTTC
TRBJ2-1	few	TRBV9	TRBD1	CASSVEVTGLRNEQFF	TGTGCCAGCAGCGTAGAGGTGACAGGGCTTCGCAATGAGCAGTTCTTC
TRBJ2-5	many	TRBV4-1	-	CASSQVGRETQYF	TGCGCCAGCAGCCAAGTAGGGAGGGAGACCCAGTACTTC
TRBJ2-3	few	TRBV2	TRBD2	CASSEGRAGDADTQYF	TGTGCCAGCAGTGAAGGGCGAGCGGGAGATGCAGATACGCAGTATTTT
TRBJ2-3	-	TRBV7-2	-	CASSLVSVTDTQYF	TGTGCCAGCAGCTTAGTCTCCGTCACAGATACGCAGTATTTT
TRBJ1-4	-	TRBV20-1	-	CSASGGRRATNEKLFF	TGCAGTGCCAGTGGAGGCAGGCGAGCAACTAATGAAAAACTGTTTTTT
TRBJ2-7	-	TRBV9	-	CASSVALKPYVQYF	TGTGCCAGCAGCGTAGCTCTGAAGCCCTACGTGCAGTACTTC
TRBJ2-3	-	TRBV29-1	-	CSVGRLAYTDTQYF	TGCAGCGTTGGTCGGCTAGCTTACACAGATACGCAGTATTTT
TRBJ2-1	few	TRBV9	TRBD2	CASSVGGGRENEQFF	TGTGCCAGCAGCGTAGGGGGCGGGAGGGAGAATGAGCAGTTCTTC
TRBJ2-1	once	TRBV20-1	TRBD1	CSARPGQGIGEQFF	TGCAGTGCTAGACCGGGACAGGGGATAGGTGAGCAGTTCTTC
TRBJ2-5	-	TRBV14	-	CASSWGTWQGKTQYF	TGTGCCAGCAGCTGGGGAACTTGGCAGGGAAAGACCCAGTACTTC
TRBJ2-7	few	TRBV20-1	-	CSATGGGGQSYEQYF	TGCAGTGCTACAGGGGGAGGTGGACAATCTTACGAGCAGTACTTC
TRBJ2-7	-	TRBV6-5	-	CASIGRSSYEQYF	TGTGCCAGCATAGGGAGGAGTTCCTACGAGCAGTACTTC
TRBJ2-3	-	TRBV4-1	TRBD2	CASRRTSGGAEFGTDTQYF	TGCGCCAGCAGGCGGACTAGCGGGGGGGCCGAATTCGGTACAGATACGCAGTATTTT
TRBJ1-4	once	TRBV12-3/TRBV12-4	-	CASSLGAIEKLFF	TGTGCCAGCAGTTTGGGGGCTATTGAAAAACTGTTTTTT
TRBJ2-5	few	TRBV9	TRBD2	CASSLREGPRETQYF	TGTGCCAGCAGCCTACGGGAGGGCCCTCGAGAGACCCAGTACTTC
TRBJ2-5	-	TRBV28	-	CASSSASDPREQYF	TGTGCCAGCAGTTCAGCCAGTGACCCGAGGGAGCAGTACTTC
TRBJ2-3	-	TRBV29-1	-	CSVAPDSADTQYF	TGCAGCGTTGCACCGGACAGCGCGGATACGCAGTATTTT
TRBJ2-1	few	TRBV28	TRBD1	CASSSTGSDYNEQFF	TGTGCCAGCAGCTCGACAGGGTCTGACTACAATGAGCAGTTCTTC
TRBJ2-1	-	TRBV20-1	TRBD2	CSAPAAGVDNEQFF	TGCAGTGCCCCTGCAGCGGGAGTTGACAATGAGCAGTTCTTC
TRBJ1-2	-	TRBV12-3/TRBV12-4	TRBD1	CASSPGQVLNYGYTF	TGTGCCAGCAGTCCGGGACAGGTACTTAACTATGGCTACACCTTC
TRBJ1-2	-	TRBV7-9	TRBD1	CASSSILGQGTYGYTF	TGTGCCAGCAGTTCGATCCTCGGACAGGGGACCTATGGCTACACCTTC